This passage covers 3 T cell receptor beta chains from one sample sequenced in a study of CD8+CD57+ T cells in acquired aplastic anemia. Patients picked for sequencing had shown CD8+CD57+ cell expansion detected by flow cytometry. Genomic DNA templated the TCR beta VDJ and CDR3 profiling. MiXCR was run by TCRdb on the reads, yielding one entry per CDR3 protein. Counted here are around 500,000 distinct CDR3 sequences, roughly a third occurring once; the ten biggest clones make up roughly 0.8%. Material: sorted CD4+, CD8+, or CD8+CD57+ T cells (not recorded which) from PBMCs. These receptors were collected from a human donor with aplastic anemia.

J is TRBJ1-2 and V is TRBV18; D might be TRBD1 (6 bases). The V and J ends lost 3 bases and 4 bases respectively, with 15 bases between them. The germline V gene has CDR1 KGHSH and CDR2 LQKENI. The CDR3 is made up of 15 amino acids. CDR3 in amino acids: CASSPSRGPAYGYTF. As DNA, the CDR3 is TGTGCCAGCTCACCTTCTCGGGGGCCCGCCTATGGCTACACCTTC. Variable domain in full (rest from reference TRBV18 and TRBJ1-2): NAGVMQNPRHLVRRRGQEARLRCSPMKGHSHVYWYRQLPEEGLKFMVYLQKENIIDESGMPKERFSAEFPKEGPSILRIQQVVRGDSAAYFCASSPSRGPAYGYTFGSGTRLTVV.

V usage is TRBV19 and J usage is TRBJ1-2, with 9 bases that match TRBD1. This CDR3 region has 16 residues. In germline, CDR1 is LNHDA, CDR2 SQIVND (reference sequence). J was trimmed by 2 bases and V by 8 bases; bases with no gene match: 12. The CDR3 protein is CASEGQGYRANYGYTF. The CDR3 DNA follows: TGTGCCAGTGAAGGACAGGGGTATAGGGCCAACTATGGCTACACCTTC.

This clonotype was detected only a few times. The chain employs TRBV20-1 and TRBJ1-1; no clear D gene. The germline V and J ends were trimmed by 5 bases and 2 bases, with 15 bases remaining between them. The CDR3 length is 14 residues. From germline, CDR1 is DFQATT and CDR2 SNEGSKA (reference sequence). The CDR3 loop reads CSALSLRQNTEAFF. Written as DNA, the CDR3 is TGCAGTGCTTTAAGCCTCCGACAAAACACTGAAGCTTTCTTT.